The 16 T cell receptor beta chains below were found in one sample sequenced in a study of blood T cell repertoires in COVID-19 (TCRdb year 2020). The protocol used for the library was the immunoSEQ multiplex PCR assay. TCRdb took this table from immuneACCESS and kept in-frame rearrangements with V and J called. Such tables lack part of the clones; where checked against another copy, unresolved V genes explain under half of the gap, and the rest is unexplained. The sample table lists 85,000 to 120,000 clones, 70% to 90% of them with a count of one. In total, the top ten clones hold 7.5% to 10% of the sample. The material sequenced was peripheral blood. The source is a man aged 40-49 years with active or convalescent COVID-19.

The chain recombines TRBV10-3 with TRBJ2-1, with no clear D. The CDR3 contains 11 residues. The V and J ends lost 6 bases and 10 bases respectively, with 10 bases between them. The V gene's germline CDR1 is ENHRY and CDR2 SYGVKD. The CDR3 here is CAIRSAWEQFF. The CDR3, as DNA: TGTGCCATCAGGAGTGCATGGGAGCAGTTCTTC.

This sequence joins TRBV7-9 and TRBJ2-1; D is ambiguous. With 2 bases removed from V and 5 bases from J, the gap between germline ends came to 16 bases. CDR1 and CDR2 from the germline V gene are SEHNR and FQNEAQ (reference sequence). The CDR3 extends over 16 amino acids. The CDR3 loop reads CASSLYLAEVNNEQFF. For the CDR3, the DNA is TGTGCCAGCAGCTTATATCTCGCCGAGGTCAACAATGAGCAGTTCTTC.

This CDR3 is CASMRQGAGDTQYF. CDR3 bases: TGTGCCAGCATGAGACAGGGGGCCGGAGATACGCAGTATTTT. The chain employs TRBV7-8 and TRBJ2-3, with 10 bases matching TRBD1. The germline V gene encodes CDR1 SGHVS and CDR2 FQNEAQ. Trimming took 7 bases from V and 5 from J; bases not matched to a gene: 6. The CDR3 spans 14 residues.

The J gene is TRBJ1-2, the V gene TRBV5-1, with TRBD1 as a possible D gene (5 bases). The CDR3 covers 15 residues. Between the trimmed V and J ends, which lost 2 bases and 4 bases, there was a span of 15 bases. The germline gives CDR1 SGHRS, CDR2 YFSETQ. The CDR3 loop is CASSLSGTASYGYTF. The CDR3 coding sequence is TGCGCCAGCAGCTTATCCGGGACTGCCTCCTATGGCTACACCTTC.

This clone was detected a few times. The genes are TRBV6-5 and TRBJ1-1; 7 positions match TRBD1. CDR3 length equals 13 residues. Germline values: CDR1 MNHEY, CDR2 SVGAGI. V lost 6 bases, J lost 0 bases, and 1 base stayed unmatched. CDR3 coding DNA: TGTGCCAGCAGGGGGACAGTGAACACTGAAGCTTTCTTT. It encodes CASRGTVNTEAFF.

This chain joins TRBV15 and TRBJ2-7, with D possibly being TRBD2 (5 bases). Germline lookup yields CDR1 LNHNV and CDR2 YYDKDF (reference sequence). This CDR3 has 17 amino acids. V lost 0 bases to trimming and J lost 1 base, with 16 bases between them. CDR3 region: CATSRDLNGVGSYEQYF. In DNA form, the CDR3 reads TGTGCCACCAGCAGAGATTTGAACGGGGTGGGATCCTACGAGCAGTACTTC.

The genes are TRBV7-6 and TRBJ1-5, with TRBD1 identical over 9 bases. This CDR3 spans 16 amino acids. Germline-derived CDR1 and CDR2 are SGHVS and FNYEAQ. Losses at the gene ends were 5 bases for V and 1 base for J; bases not matched to a gene: 6. CDR3 region: CASSPGTGSSNQPQHF. CDR3 DNA sequence: TGTGCCAGCAGCCCAGGGACAGGGTCGAGCAATCAGCCCCAGCATTTT.

This rearrangement joins TRBV19 to TRBJ2-2; 9 nucleotides line up with TRBD1. CDR3 length equals 14 residues. V shed 8 bases and J 7 bases; nucleotides not matched to a gene: 8. Germline V lookup: CDR1 LNHDA, CDR2 SQIVND (reference sequence). DNA of the CDR3: TGTGCCAGTCGGGACAGGGTTTCGGACGGGGAGCTGTTTTTT. Protein: CASRDRVSDGELFF.

A single count supports this clone. The chain recombines TRBV27 with TRBJ1-2; 7 bases match TRBD1. The V gene end was trimmed by 8 bases and the J gene end by 7 bases; junction bases not matched to a gene: 7. The CDR3 totals 12 residues. CDR1 and CDR2 (germline): MNHEY, SMNVEV (reference sequence). CDR3 DNA: TGTGCCAGCGGGACAGTATCGGGTGGCTACACCTTC. This translates into CASGTVSGGYTF.

This chain links TRBV7-6 with TRBJ2-3; D is unresolved. V was clipped by 4 bases and J by 6 bases, with 8 bases between them. The germline CDR1 and CDR2 sequences are SGHVS and FNYEAQ. The CDR3 runs to 12 residues. The CDR3 spells CASSYPADTQYF. In DNA form, the CDR3 reads TGTGCCAGCAGCTACCCAGCGGATACGCAGTATTTT.

This clone came up a few times. The chain is built from TRBV19 and TRBJ1-4; D is uncertain. The CDR3 covers 14 residues. CDR1 is LNHDA, CDR2 SQIVND, per germline (reference sequence). V was trimmed by 5 bases and J by 8 bases, leaving 15 bases between them. This CDR3 reads CASSAYGVGEKLFF. DNA of the CDR3: TGTGCCAGTAGTGCCTACGGGGTAGGAGAAAAACTGTTTTTT.

V gene TRBV24-1 combines with J gene TRBJ1-2, with D possibly matching TRBD1 (6 bases). V lost 6 bases and J lost 5, with 12 bases in between. Per the germline V gene, CDR1 is KGHDR and CDR2 is SFDVKD. CDR3 length: 13 amino acids. The CDR3 reads CATSTGDTYGYTF. The CDR3 DNA follows: TGTGCCACCAGTACCGGGGACACTTATGGCTACACCTTC.

This clone occurred once. V usage is TRBV30 and J usage is TRBJ2-3, with D perhaps TRBD2 (6 bases). V lost 2 bases to trimming and J lost 6 bases, with 9 bases between them. CDR1 and CDR2 from the germline V gene are GTSNPN and SVGIG (reference sequence). This CDR3 has 12 amino acids. The CDR3 reads CAWSSGGDTQYF. The DNA of the CDR3 is TGTGCCTGGAGTTCTGGGGGGGATACGCAGTATTTT.

J is TRBJ1-1 and V is TRBV6-5; a possible D gene is TRBD1 (6 bases). The germline V gene has CDR1 MNHEY and CDR2 SVGAGI. The CDR3 is made up of 14 amino acids. V gave up 9 bases and J gave up 3 bases, with 17 bases separating them. The chain's CDR3 is CASQPRGGYTEAFF. In nucleotides, the CDR3 is TGTGCCAGTCAACCTAGGGGGGGGTACACTGAAGCTTTCTTT.

The V gene is TRBV18, the J gene TRBJ2-3; TRBD1 matches 9 bases. The V gene end was trimmed by 3 bases and the J gene end by 1 base; junction bases not matched to a gene: 2. The CDR3 runs to 15 residues. Germline CDR1 is KGHSH and CDR2 is LQKENI. The CDR3 region is CASSPWDRGTDTQYF. DNA of the CDR3: TGTGCCAGCTCACCTTGGGACAGGGGCACAGATACGCAGTATTTT. Complete variable domain (other parts from reference TRBV18 and TRBJ2-3): NAGVMQNPRHLVRRRGQEARLRCSPMKGHSHVYWYRQLPEEGLKFMVYLQKENIIDESGMPKERFSAEFPKEGPSILRIQQVVRGDSAAYFCASSPWDRGTDTQYFGPGTRLTVL.

The J gene is TRBJ2-5, the V gene TRBV19, with D possibly matching TRBD2 (6 bases). CDR3 length equals 13 residues. V was pared by 3 bases and J by 2 bases, with 7 bases between. CDR1 LNHDA and CDR2 SQIVND come from the germline V gene (reference sequence). The CDR3 here is CASSIREQETQYF. The DNA of the CDR3 is TGTGCCAGTAGTATCCGGGAGCAAGAGACCCAGTACTTC.